This entry features one T cell receptor beta chain sequence. Profiling relied on immunoSEQ multiplex PCR, and the TCRdb table lists in-frame clones only, not all of them. The sample includes roughly 380,000 clones, just over 95% of them seen just once. The data stem from a study of shared clonotypes between healthy human individuals. The sequence derives from a man aged 25 to 45 in good health. The sequencing input was memory CD8+ T cells sorted from blood. Subset meaning: CD45RO+ cells pooled with CCR7-negative TemRA cells.

This CDR3 reads CASSLSGRAAEQFF. The CDR3 DNA reads TGTGCCAGCAGCTTGAGCGGGAGGGCCGCTGAGCAGTTCTTC. The rearrangement joins TRBV7-9 to TRBJ2-1, with 10 bases identical to TRBD2. This CDR3 has 14 residues. Germline-derived CDR1 and CDR2 are SEHNR and FQNEAQ (reference sequence). With V trimmed by 3 bases and J by 9 bases, 5 bases remained unmatched.